This T cell receptor (beta chain) was captured in a study of cytomegalovirus exposure and HLA in healthy donors. Findings and caveats of the study: At a 0.05 false discovery rate, a later analysis found about 17,000 TCR beta sequences to be associated with HLA alleles. Follow-up analysis seemed to connect common viral pathogens with several of the most significant clusters identified.

CDR1 is KGHSH, CDR2 LQKENI, per germline. Trimming left V 3 bases short and J 11 bases short, with 16 bases between. The CDR3 is 13 amino acids. The PCR ran on 60 Vbeta and 13 Jbeta primers. Clones were read by immunoSEQ multiplex PCR, and TCRdb kept only the in-frame ones, dropping some. The table includes 150,000 to 200,000 clones, 79% detected once. Details on this clone: The target antigen is unknown.

Sequencing input: PBMCs. The chain links TRBV18 to TRBJ1-1, with D perhaps matching TRBD1 (5 bases). The clonotype originates from a woman between 45 and 60 years old in good health and CMV-seronegative. The CDR3 reads CASSPMGRQTAFF. The CDR3, as DNA: TGTGCCAGCTCACCCATGGGGCGGCAGACGGCTTTCTTT.